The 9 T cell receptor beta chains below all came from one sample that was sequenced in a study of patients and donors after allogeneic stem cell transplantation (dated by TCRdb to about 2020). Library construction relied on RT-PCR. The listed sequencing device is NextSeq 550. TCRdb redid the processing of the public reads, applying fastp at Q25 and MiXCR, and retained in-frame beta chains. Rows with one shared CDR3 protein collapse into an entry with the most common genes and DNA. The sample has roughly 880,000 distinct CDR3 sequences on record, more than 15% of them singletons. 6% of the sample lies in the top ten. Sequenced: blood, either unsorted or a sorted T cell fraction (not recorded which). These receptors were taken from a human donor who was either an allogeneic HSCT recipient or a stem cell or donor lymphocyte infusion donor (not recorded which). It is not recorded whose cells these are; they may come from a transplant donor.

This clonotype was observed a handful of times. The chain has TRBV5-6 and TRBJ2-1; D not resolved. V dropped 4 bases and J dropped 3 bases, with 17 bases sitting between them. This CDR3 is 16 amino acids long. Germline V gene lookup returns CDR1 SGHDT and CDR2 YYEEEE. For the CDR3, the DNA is TGTGCCAGCAGCGGGATGGATACCCTGCTCTACAATGAGCAGTTCTTC. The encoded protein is CASSGMDTLLYNEQFF.

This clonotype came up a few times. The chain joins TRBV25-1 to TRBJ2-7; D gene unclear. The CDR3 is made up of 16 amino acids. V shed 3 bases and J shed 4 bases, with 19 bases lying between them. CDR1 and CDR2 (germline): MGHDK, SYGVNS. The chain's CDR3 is CASSEGRDPIGYEQYF. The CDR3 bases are TGTGCCAGCAGTGAGGGAAGAGACCCGATAGGTTACGAGCAGTACTTC.

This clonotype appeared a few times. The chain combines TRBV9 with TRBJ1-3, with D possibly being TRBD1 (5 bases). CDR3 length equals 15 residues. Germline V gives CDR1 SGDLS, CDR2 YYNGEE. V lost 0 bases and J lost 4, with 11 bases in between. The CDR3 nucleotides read TGTGCCAGCAGCGTAGAGAGGGGCGAGGGAAACACCATATATTTT. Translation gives CASSVERGEGNTIYF.

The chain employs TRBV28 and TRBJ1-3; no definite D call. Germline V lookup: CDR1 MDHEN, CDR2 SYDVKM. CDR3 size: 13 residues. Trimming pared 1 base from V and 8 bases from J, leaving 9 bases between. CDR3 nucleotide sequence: TGTGCCAGCAGTTTATCAGGTCCGGACACCATATATTTT. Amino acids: CASSLSGPDTIYF. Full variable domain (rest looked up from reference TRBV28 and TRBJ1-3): DVKVTQSSRYLVKRTGEKVFLECVQDMDHENMFWYRQDPGLGLRLIYFSYDVKMKEKGDIPEGYSVSREKKERFSLILESASTNQTSMYLCASSLSGPDTIYFGEGSWLTVV.

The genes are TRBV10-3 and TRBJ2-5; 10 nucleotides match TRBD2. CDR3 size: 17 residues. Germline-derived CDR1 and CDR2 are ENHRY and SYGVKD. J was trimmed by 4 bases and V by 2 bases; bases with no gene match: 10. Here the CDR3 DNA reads TGTGCCATCAGTGAGGGGGCTAGCGGGAGAGTTAGAGAGACCCAGTACTTC. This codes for CAISEGASGRVRETQYF.

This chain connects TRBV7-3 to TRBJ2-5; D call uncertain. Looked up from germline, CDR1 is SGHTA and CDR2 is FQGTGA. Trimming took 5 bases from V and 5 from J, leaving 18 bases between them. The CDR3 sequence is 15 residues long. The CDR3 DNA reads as TGTGCCAGCAGCCAAATGGGCGCTCTCGGGGAGACCCAGTACTTC. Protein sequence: CASSQMGALGETQYF.

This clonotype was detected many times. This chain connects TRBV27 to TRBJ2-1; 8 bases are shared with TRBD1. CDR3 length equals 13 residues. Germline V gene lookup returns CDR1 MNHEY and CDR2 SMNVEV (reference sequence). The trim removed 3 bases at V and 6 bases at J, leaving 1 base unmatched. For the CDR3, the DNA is TGTGCCAGCAGTTTGGGACAGGTCAATGAGCAGTTCTTC. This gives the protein CASSLGQVNEQFF.

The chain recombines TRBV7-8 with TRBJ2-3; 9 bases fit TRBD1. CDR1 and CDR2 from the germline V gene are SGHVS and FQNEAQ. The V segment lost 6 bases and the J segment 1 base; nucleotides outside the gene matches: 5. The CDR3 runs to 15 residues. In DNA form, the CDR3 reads TGTGCCAGCAGACGCCGGACAGGGGGCACAGATACGCAGTATTTT. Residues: CASRRRTGGTDTQYF. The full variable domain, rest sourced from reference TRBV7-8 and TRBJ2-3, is GAGVSQSPRYKVAKRGQDVALRCDPISGHVSLFWYQQALGQGPEFLTYFQNEAQLDKSGLPSDRFFAERPEGSVSTLKIQRTQQEDSAVYLCASRRRTGGTDTQYFGPGTRLTVL.

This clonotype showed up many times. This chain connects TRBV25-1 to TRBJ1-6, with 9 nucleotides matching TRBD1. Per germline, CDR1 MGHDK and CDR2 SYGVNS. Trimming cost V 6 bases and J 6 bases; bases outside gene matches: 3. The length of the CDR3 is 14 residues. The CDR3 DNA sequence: TGTGCCAGCAGCGGGACAGGGTTTAATTCACCCCTCCACTTT. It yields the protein CASSGTGFNSPLHF.